This TCR beta chain was found in a study of blood T cell repertoires in COVID-19. Whole-study context: Samples taken during acute and convalescent COVID-19 were collected in the United States, Italy and Spain. Sources were T cells, B-cell-depleted T cells, or PBMCs; the material itself was cDNA or gDNA.

As originally analysed: Reference gene primer amplification in the assay estimated nucleated cell counts. Clones were read by immunoSEQ multiplex PCR, and TCRdb kept only the in-frame ones, dropping some. That table furnishes V, J and clone size, whereas the DNA furnished D and trimming. The sample carries some 150,000 clones, approximately 84% recorded once. From germline, CDR1 is SGDLS and CDR2 YYNGEE. Trimming cost V 4 bases and J 8 bases, with 18 bases left between them. The length of the CDR3 is 14 residues. The sample holds a few counts of this clone. The clonotype originates from a human donor with acute or convalescent COVID-19. The donor label of this sample is uncertain. Sequencing was carried out using peripheral blood. The genes are TRBV9 and TRBJ1-1; the D is unclear. The CDR3 is CASSPTRLVEEAFF. The CDR3 nucleotides are TGTGCCAGCAGCCCAACCCGTCTCGTGGAGGAAGCTTTCTTT.